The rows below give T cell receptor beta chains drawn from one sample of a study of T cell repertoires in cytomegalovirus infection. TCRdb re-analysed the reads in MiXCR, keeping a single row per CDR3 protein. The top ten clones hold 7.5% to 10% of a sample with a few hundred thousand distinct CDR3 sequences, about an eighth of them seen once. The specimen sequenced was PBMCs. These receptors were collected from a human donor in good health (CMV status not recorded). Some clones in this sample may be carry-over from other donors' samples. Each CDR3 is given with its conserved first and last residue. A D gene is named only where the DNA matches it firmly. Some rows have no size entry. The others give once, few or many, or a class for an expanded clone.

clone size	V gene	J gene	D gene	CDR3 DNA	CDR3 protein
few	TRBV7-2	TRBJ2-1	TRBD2	TGTGCCAGCAGCCGTGCCCGGACTAGCGGGAAATACAATGAGCAGTTCTTC	CASSRARTSGKYNEQFF
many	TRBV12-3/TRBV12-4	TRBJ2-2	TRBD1	TGTGCCAGCAGTCGCACAGGGGGCGCGGGCGGGGAGCTGTTTTTT	CASSRTGGAGGELFF
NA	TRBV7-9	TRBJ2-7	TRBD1	TGTGCCAGCAGCTTAGCCCGGGACAGGGGGCACGGCTACGAGCAGTACTTC	CASSLARDRGHGYEQYF
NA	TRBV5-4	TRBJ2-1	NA	TGTGCCAGCAGCTCCGACTCACTCTACAATGAGCAGTTCTTC	CASSSDSLYNEQFF
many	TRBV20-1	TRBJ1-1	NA	TGCAGTGCGAAAGAGGGCTTGAACACTGAAGCTTTCTTT	CSAKEGLNTEAFF
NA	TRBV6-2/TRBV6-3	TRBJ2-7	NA	TGTGCCAGCAGTTACTTTCCAGGATACGACGAGCAGTACTTC	CASSYFPGYDEQYF
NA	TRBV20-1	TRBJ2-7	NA	TGCAGTGCTACCAGGACAGTCCAAGGGGACGAGCAGTACTTC	CSATRTVQGDEQYF
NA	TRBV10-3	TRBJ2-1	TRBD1	TGTGCCATCAGTGAGGGACAGGGGCCCTACAATGAGCAGTTCTTC	CAISEGQGPYNEQFF
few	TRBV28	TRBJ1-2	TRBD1	TGTGCCATCCCGTCAGGGGGCGGAGGGGGCTATGGCTACACCTTC	CAIPSGGGGGYGYTF
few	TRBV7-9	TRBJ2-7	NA	TGTGCCAGCACCCCTCGGGCCAGCTCCTACGAGCAGTACTTC	CASTPRASSYEQYF
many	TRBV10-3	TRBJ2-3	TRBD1	TGTGCCATCAGTGAGAGGGGGCACGATTCAGATACGCAGTATTTT	CAISERGHDSDTQYF
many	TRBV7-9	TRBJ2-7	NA	TGTGCCAGCAGCTTGGGCTTCGGGGTCCGGCACTACGAGCAGTACTTC	CASSLGFGVRHYEQYF
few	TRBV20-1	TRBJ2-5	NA	TGCAGTGCCGACACAGGGTCCCTGGGGACCCAGTACTTC	CSADTGSLGTQYF
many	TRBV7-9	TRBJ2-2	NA	TGTGCCAGCAGCTTAAGGGCAGTGGTTGGCACCGGGGAGCTGTTTTTT	CASSLRAVVGTGELFF
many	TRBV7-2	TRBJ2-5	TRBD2	TGTGCCAGCAGCCGGGGACTAACCGCTTACCAAGAGACCCAGTACTTC	CASSRGLTAYQETQYF
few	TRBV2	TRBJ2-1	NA	TGTGCCAGCAGCGAACGGGTGCGGGATCAACCCAATGAGCAGTTCTTC	CASSERVRDQPNEQFF